The rows below give T cell receptor beta chains drawn from one sample of a study of CD8 T cells in ankylosing spondylitis. Using its own MiXCR run on the 5' RACE reads, TCRdb lists one record per CDR3 protein. The sample lists about 390,000 distinct CDR3 sequences, under 25% occurring once. Material for sequencing was blood, either unsorted or a sorted T cell fraction (not recorded which). These receptors all come from a male donor with ankylosing spondylitis. Both conserved end residues are part of each CDR3. The D gene is left open where the match is weak. Clone size is stated in some rows and not others, as once, few, many or a class when expanded.

v_call,j_call,d_call,clone_size,cdr3_aa,cdr3_nt
TRBV24-1,TRBJ2-1,.,.,CATSDGPGGPSNEQFF,TGTGCCACCAGTGATGGCCCTGGGGGCCCATCAAATGAGCAGTTCTTC
TRBV9,TRBJ1-1,.,few,CASSREIRQPDTEAFF,TGTGCCAGCAGCCGAGAGATCCGGCAGCCCGACACTGAAGCTTTCTTT
TRBV5-6,TRBJ2-3,TRBD2,.,CASSPTGLAGAVDTQYF,TGTGCCAGCAGCCCTACTGGGCTAGCGGGCGCGGTAGATACGCAGTATTTT
TRBV19,TRBJ2-2,TRBD2,.,CASSPLGRAPYTGELFF,TGTGCCAGTAGTCCCCTCGGGAGGGCCCCGTACACCGGGGAGCTGTTTTTT
TRBV25-1,TRBJ2-7,.,few,CASSVGGPGEQYF,TGTGCCAGCAGTGTGGGGGGGCCTGGCGAGCAGTACTTC
TRBV6-5,TRBJ2-1,TRBD1,few,CASSFGTGLYNEQFF,TGTGCCAGCAGTTTCGGGACAGGGCTCTACAATGAGCAGTTCTTC
TRBV7-6,TRBJ1-2,.,few,CASSYLRGVDGYTF,TGTGCCAGCAGCTACCTTCGGGGGGTAGACGGCTACACCTTC
TRBV3-1,TRBJ1-1,.,many,CASSQTGNTEAFF,TGTGCCAGCAGCCAAACAGGGAACACTGAAGCTTTCTTT
TRBV6-2/TRBV6-3,TRBJ2-3,.,.,CASSYFGVAANTDTQYF,TGTGCCAGCAGTTACTTTGGAGTAGCGGCAAACACAGATACGCAGTATTTT
TRBV19,TRBJ2-1,TRBD2,few,CASSMHPPGGSGVYNEQFF,TGTGCCAGTAGTATGCACCCTCCGGGGGGTAGCGGGGTCTACAATGAGCAGTTCTTC
TRBV6-2/TRBV6-3,TRBJ2-6,.,.,CASSYWRFGANVLTF,TGTGCCAGCAGTTACTGGCGGTTTGGGGCCAACGTCCTGACTTTC
TRBV7-2,TRBJ1-2,.,.,CASSLALAVQYGYTF,TGTGCCAGCAGCTTAGCGTTGGCTGTCCAATATGGCTACACCTTC
TRBV5-1,TRBJ2-7,TRBD2,.,CASSLLAGGPGSYEQYF,TGCGCCAGCAGCTTACTAGCGGGAGGGCCGGGCTCCTACGAGCAGTACTTC
TRBV29-1,TRBJ1-1,.,.,CSVDEGTEAFF,TGCAGCGTTGACGAGGGCACTGAAGCTTTCTTT
TRBV30,TRBJ1-2,.,.,CAHWKLNYGYTF,TGTGCCCATTGGAAACTTAACTATGGCTACACCTTC
TRBV5-1,TRBJ2-5,TRBD2,.,CASSLALAGKTQYF,TGCGCCAGCAGCTTGGCTCTAGCGGGAAAGACCCAGTACTTC